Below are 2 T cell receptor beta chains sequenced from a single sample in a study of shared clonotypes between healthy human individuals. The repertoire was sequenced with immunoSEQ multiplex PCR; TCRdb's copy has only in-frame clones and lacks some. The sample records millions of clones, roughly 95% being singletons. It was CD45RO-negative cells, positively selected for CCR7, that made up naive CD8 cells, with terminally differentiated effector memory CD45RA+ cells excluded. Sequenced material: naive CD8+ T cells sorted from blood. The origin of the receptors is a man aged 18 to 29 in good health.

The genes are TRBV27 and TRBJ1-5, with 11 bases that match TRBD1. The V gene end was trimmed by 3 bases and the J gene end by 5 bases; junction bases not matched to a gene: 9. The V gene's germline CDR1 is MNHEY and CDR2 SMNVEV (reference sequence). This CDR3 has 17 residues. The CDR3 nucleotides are TGTGCCAGCAGTTTCCTCGGACAGGGGGCGACTTATCAGCCCCAGCATTTT. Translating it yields CASSFLGQGATYQPQHF.

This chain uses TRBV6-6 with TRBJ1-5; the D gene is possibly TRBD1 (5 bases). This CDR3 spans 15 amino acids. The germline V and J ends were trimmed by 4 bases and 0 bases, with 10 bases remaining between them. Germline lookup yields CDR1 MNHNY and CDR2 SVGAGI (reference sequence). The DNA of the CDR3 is TGTGCCAGCAGTTCATGGGGGGATAGCAATCAGCCCCAGCATTTT. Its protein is CASSSWGDSNQPQHF.